This note documents a single T cell receptor beta chain sequence. Its antigen remains unidentified. The second PCR ran roughly 7 to 12 cycles with a sample-barcoded 5' primer and J-beta primers. The yield of each sample was at least 2.5 million CDR3-containing paired-end reads. A single record per CDR3 protein comes from TCRdb applying MiXCR to the 5' RACE reads. This table has about 700,000 distinct CDR3 sequences, about 34% appearing once. This sample is part of a study of blood T cells in healthy people across ages. Findings and limits, study-wide: In long-lived donors, naive CD4+ cell counts and diversity exceeded those of aged donors. Leaving the PBMCs unsorted stopped any conclusive comparison of naive versus antigen-experienced cells.

Germline values: CDR1 SGHRS, CDR2 YFSETQ. The CDR3 length is 15 residues. Trimming pared 0 bases from V and 6 bases from J, leaving 14 bases between. Sequencing input: blood. The receptor comes from a woman older than 75 in good health. The gene calls are TRBV5-1 and TRBJ2-3; perhaps TRBD2 as D (6 bases). The CDR3 reads CASSLETRSWDTQYF. The DNA for the CDR3 is TGCGCCAGCAGCTTGGAGACTAGATCTTGGGATACGCAGTATTTT.